The 8 T cell receptor beta chains listed next were all sequenced from one sample in a study of T cell responses to AZD1222 COVID-19 vaccine. Data came from immunoSEQ multiplex PCR; TCRdb stores just in-frame clones and leaves some out. In the table there are roughly 85,000 clones, approximately 87% of which are singletons. Sequences were derived from peripheral blood, sampled on day 0 of AZD1222 vaccination. The origin of the receptors is an adult in good health.

The genes are TRBV19 and TRBJ1-1; tentatively, D is TRBD1 (6 bases). Germline V gene sequence: CDR1 LNHDA, CDR2 SQIVND (reference sequence). With 6 bases removed from V and 6 bases from J, the gap between germline ends came to 14 bases. The CDR3 loop spans 13 amino acids. CDR3 in amino acids: CASRIQGDPEAFF. CDR3 bases: TGTGCCAGTAGAATACAGGGAGACCCTGAAGCTTTCTTT.

The genes are TRBV19 and TRBJ1-5; the D gene is possibly TRBD1 (5 bases). Trimming cost V 6 bases and J 2 bases, with 17 bases left between them. The CDR3 runs to 16 residues. Germline CDR1 LNHDA, CDR2 SQIVND (reference sequence). The CDR3 here is CASRRTGAGGNQPQHF. CDR3 in DNA: TGTGCCAGTAGACGAACCGGGGCCGGGGGCAATCAGCCCCAGCATTTT. Variable domain in full (rest from reference TRBV19 and TRBJ1-5): DGGITQSPKYLFRKEGQNVTLSCEQNLNHDAMYWYRQDPGQGLRLIYYSQIVNDFQKGDIAEGYSVSREKKESFPLTVTSAQKNPTAFYLCASRRTGAGGNQPQHFGDGTRLSIL.

The chain carries TRBV29-1 and TRBJ1-3, with unresolved D. Trimming took 4 bases from V and 0 from J, leaving 7 bases between them. The CDR3 loop spans 13 amino acids. Germline values: CDR1 SQVTM, CDR2 ANQGSEA. CDR3 loop: CSVVIGSGNTIYF. CDR3 nucleotides: TGCAGCGTTGTCATCGGCTCTGGAAACACCATATATTTT. Drawing the rest from reference TRBV29-1 and TRBJ1-3, the complete variable domain is SAVISQKPSRDICQRGTSLTIQCQVDSQVTMMFWYRQQPGQSLTLIATANQGSEATYESGFVIDKFPISRPNLTFSTLTVSNMSPEDSSIYLCSVVIGSGNTIYFGEGSWLTVV.

This clone has just a few counts. The CDR3 nucleotides are TGTGCCACCAGTGATACTGGACAGGGAATCAATGAGCAGTTCTTC. Amino acids: CATSDTGQGINEQFF. The chain links TRBV24-1 to TRBJ2-1, with TRBD1 matching 8 bases. V dropped 3 bases and J dropped 6; count of bases not matched to a gene: 6. The CDR3 loop spans 15 amino acids. Germline loops: CDR1 KGHDR, CDR2 SFDVKD.

The chain uses TRBV19 and TRBJ1-2, with D possibly TRBD1 on 5 matching bases. In germline, CDR1 is LNHDA, CDR2 SQIVND (reference sequence). V was pared by 5 bases and J by 4 bases, with 20 bases between. This CDR3 region has 16 residues. The chain's CDR3 is CASSPKPGTKSYGYTF. CDR3 nucleotides: TGTGCCAGTAGTCCCAAGCCCGGGACGAAGAGCTATGGCTACACCTTC.

CDR3 sequence (DNA): TGTGCCAGTAGTATTGGACAGGGATATAGCAATCAGCCCCAGCATTTT. Translated, it gives CASSIGQGYSNQPQHF. This chain joins TRBV19 and TRBJ1-5, with TRBD1 matching 8 bases. The CDR3 is 16 residues long. V was clipped by 3 bases and J by 0 bases; unmatched bases: 4. Germline values: CDR1 LNHDA, CDR2 SQIVND (reference sequence).

The V gene is TRBV5-6, the J gene TRBJ1-5; D ambiguous. The CDR3 length is 15 residues. The germline V gene encodes CDR1 SGHDT and CDR2 YYEEEE. V lost 1 base, J lost 3 bases, and 11 bases lay in between. Here the CDR3 reads CASSLIRDSNQPQHF. DNA of the CDR3: TGTGCCAGCAGCTTGATTAGAGATTCCAATCAGCCCCAGCATTTT.

V is TRBV18 and J is TRBJ1-1; unclear D gene. V lost 1 base and J 1 base, leaving 7 bases between the germline ends. Germline assignment: CDR1 KGHSH and CDR2 LQKENI. This CDR3 has 14 amino acids. The CDR3 DNA reads TGTGCCAGCTCACCACACATAGAGAACACTGAAGCTTTCTTT. The encoded protein is CASSPHIENTEAFF.